This TCR beta chain stems from a study of blood T cells in healthy people across ages. The second PCR ran roughly 6 to 11 cycles with a sample-barcoded 5' primer and J-beta primers. One entry per CDR3 protein, called by TCRdb with MiXCR from the 5' RACE reads. The sample shows about 1.7 million distinct CDR3 sequences, approximately 28% of them seen only once. The CDR3 loop spans 16 amino acids. Germline lookup yields CDR1 SGDLS and CDR2 YYNGEE. The sequence was obtained from a woman aged 25 to 39 in good health. The specimen was blood. This rearrangement joins TRBV9 to TRBJ2-4; 14 nucleotides line up with TRBD2. Matching the DNA end better, TRBJ2-7 makes the J call doubtful. CDR3 in amino acids: CASTYGTSGSRGEQYF. CDR3 coding DNA: TGTGCCAGCACCTATGGGACTAGCGGGAGCAGAGGCGAGCAGTACTTC.